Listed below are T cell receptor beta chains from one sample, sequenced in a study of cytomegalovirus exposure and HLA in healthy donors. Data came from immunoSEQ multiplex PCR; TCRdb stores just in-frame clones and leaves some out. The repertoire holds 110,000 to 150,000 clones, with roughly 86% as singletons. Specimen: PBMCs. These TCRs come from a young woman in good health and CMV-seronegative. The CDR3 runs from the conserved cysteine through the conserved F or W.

CDR3aa: CASSISQIGATGELFF; j_gene: TRBJ2-2; v_gene: TRBV19
CDR3aa: CASSRPTGSRTQYF; j_gene: TRBJ2-3; v_gene: TRBV5-4
CDR3aa: CASSSGQSNSPLHF; j_gene: TRBJ1-6; v_gene: TRBV7-3
CDR3aa: CASSLRFTASGIWNEQFF; j_gene: TRBJ2-1; v_gene: TRBV11-2
CDR3aa: CASSFGGDGVEQYF; j_gene: TRBJ2-7; v_gene: TRBV7-9
CDR3aa: CASSVEVSYEQYF; j_gene: TRBJ2-7; v_gene: TRBV7-2
CDR3aa: CASRTGHSGANVLTF; j_gene: TRBJ2-6; v_gene: TRBV2
CDR3aa: CASSQDPPGTSGGDKQYF; j_gene: TRBJ2-3; v_gene: TRBV4-2
CDR3aa: CASSLASGINEKLFF; j_gene: TRBJ1-4; v_gene: TRBV7-2
CDR3aa: CASTDGHTGELFF; j_gene: TRBJ2-2; v_gene: TRBV6-1
CDR3aa: CASSPSGQISNQPQHF; j_gene: TRBJ1-5; v_gene: TRBV18
CDR3aa: CASRLLAGRNNEQFF; j_gene: TRBJ2-1; v_gene: TRBV7-9
CDR3aa: CASSGTGGSTEAFF; j_gene: TRBJ1-1; v_gene: TRBV27
CDR3aa: CASSDLAGGETQYF; j_gene: TRBJ2-5; v_gene: TRBV14